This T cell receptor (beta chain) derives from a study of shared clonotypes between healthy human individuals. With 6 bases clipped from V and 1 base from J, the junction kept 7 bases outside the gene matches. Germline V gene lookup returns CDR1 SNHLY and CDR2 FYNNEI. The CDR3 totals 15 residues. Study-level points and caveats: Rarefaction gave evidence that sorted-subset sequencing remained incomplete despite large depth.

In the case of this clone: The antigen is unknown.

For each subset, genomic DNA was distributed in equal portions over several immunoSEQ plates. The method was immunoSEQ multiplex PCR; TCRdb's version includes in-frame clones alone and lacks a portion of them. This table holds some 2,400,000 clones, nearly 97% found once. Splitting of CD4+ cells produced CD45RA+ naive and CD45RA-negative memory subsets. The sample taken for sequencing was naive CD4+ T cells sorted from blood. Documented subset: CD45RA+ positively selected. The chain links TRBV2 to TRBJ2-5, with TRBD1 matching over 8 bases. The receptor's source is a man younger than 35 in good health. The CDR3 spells CASRRTGTSQETQYF. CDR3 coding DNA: TGTGCCAGCAGACGGACAGGGACCTCCCAAGAGACCCAGTACTTC. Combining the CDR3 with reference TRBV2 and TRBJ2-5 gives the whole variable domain EPEVTQTPSHQVTQMGQEVILRCVPISNHLYFYWYRQILGQKVEFLVSFYNNEISEKSEIFDDQFSVERPDGSNFTLKIRSTKLEDSAMYFCASRRTGTSQETQYFGPGTRLLVL.